The 28 T cell receptor beta chains listed next were all sequenced from one sample in a study of immune evolution from preneoplasia to lung adenocarcinoma. Clones were sequenced by immunoSEQ multiplex PCR, and TCRdb holds only the in-frame ones, with some missing. The profile shows about 5,200 clones, around 79% of them singletons. Sequencing input: FFPE normal lung tissue adjacent to the tumor. The receptor set was obtained from a person aged 55 to 70 with lung adenocarcinoma.

This clone was detected only a few times. J is TRBJ1-1 and V is TRBV29-1, with a possible D match to TRBD1 (5 bases). The germline gives CDR1 SQVTM, CDR2 ANQGSEA. Trimming shortened V by 6 bases and J by 8 bases, and 16 bases separated the two germline ends. This CDR3 has 12 amino acids. The CDR3 spells CSVSSGGGEAFF. CDR3 nucleotides: TGCAGCGTCTCTTCTGGGGGAGGGGAAGCTTTCTTT.

The V and J genes are TRBV29-1 and TRBJ2-2; D is ambiguous. CDR3 length: 12 amino acids. CDR1 is SQVTM, CDR2 ANQGSEA, per germline. V was cut by 8 bases and J by 1 base, with 8 bases left in between. The CDR3 reads CSTRQNTGELFF. The CDR3 DNA is TGCAGCACCCGACAGAACACCGGGGAGCTGTTTTTT.

The chain joins TRBV2 to TRBJ1-3; D perhaps matches TRBD1 (6 bases). Trimming shortened V by 3 bases and J by 5 bases, and 14 bases separated the two germline ends. The CDR3 consists of 15 residues. Germline-derived CDR1 and CDR2 are SNHLY and FYNNEI. CDR3 in DNA: TGTGCCAGCAGTGACGCTGGGGGCGGGAGAAACACCATATATTTT. It is translated as CASSDAGGGRNTIYF.

This clone was seen just once. The CDR3 is CASNTETYEQYF. CDR3 bases: TGTGCCAGCAACACGGAAACCTACGAGCAGTACTTC. The rearrangement links TRBV2 to TRBJ2-7, with D hard to call. The germline V gene encodes CDR1 SNHLY and CDR2 FYNNEI. The ends were cut back, 7 bases at V and 2 bases at J, with 9 bases in the middle. The CDR3 sequence is 12 residues long. The full variable domain, rest sourced from reference TRBV2 and TRBJ2-7, is EPEVTQTPSHQVTQMGQEVILRCVPISNHLYFYWYRQILGQKVEFLVSFYNNEISEKSEIFDDQFSVERPDGSNFTLKIRSTKLEDSAMYFCASNTETYEQYFGPGTRLTVT.

The rearrangement links TRBV29-1 to TRBJ2-7; TRBD1 matches 9 bases. The CDR3 loop spans 14 amino acids. V dropped 6 bases and J dropped 5; count of bases not matched to a gene: 11. Germline V gives CDR1 SQVTM, CDR2 ANQGSEA. The CDR3, as DNA: TGCAGCGTCTACGCCGGGACAGGGTGGGACGAGCAGTACTTC. Amino acids: CSVYAGTGWDEQYF.

The chain employs TRBV4-2 and TRBJ2-1; TRBD1 agrees at 9 bases. Per the germline V gene, CDR1 is LGHNA and CDR2 is YNFKEQ. The CDR3 sequence is 16 residues long. V lost 0 bases to trimming and J lost 4 bases; unmatched junction nucleotides: 4. CDR3 protein: CASSQEAGTGYNEQFF. DNA for the CDR3: TGTGCCAGCAGCCAAGAGGCCGGGACAGGGTACAATGAGCAGTTCTTC.

This chain connects TRBV5-1 to TRBJ2-1, with TRBD2 identical over 7 bases. CDR3 size: 13 residues. The germline V gene has CDR1 SGHRS and CDR2 YFSETQ. V shed 0 bases and J 11 bases; nucleotides not matched to a gene: 5. CDR3 DNA sequence: TGCGCCAGCAGCTTGGGGCAGCGGGGAAAGCAGTTCTTC. Translating gives CASSLGQRGKQFF.

This clone was seen a single time. The chain is built from TRBV6-5 and TRBJ1-2; no clear D. The V gene lost 8 bases and the J gene lost 7 bases, with 17 bases spanning the gap. Germline-derived CDR1 and CDR2 are MNHEY and SVGAGI. This CDR3 is 13 amino acids long. The DNA for the CDR3 is TGTGCCAGCTCCCGCTCGTCGGGTGGTGGCTACACCTTC. Translated, it gives CASSRSSGGGYTF.

This clone has a handful of counts. The CDR3 DNA is TGTGCCAGCAGTTTAACCCGGGGGGGCAGTGAAGCTTTCTTT. Its translation: CASSLTRGGSEAFF. The chain combines TRBV9 with TRBJ1-1; D possibly corresponds to TRBD1 (6 bases). The length of the CDR3 is 14 residues. The V gene's germline CDR1 is SGDLS and CDR2 YYNGEE. Trimming took off 5 bases at V and 7 bases at J, with 18 bases between the two ends.

In nucleotides, the CDR3 is TGCGCCAGCAGCCAAGAAGGTACTGGGACAGATGGCTACACCTTC. Its protein product is CASSQEGTGTDGYTF. The chain recombines TRBV4-1 with TRBJ1-2, with 7 bases lining up with TRBD1. This CDR3 is 15 amino acids long. V lost 0 bases to trimming and J lost 6 bases; unmatched junction nucleotides: 7. CDR1 and CDR2 from the germline V gene are MGHRA and YSYEKL.

This rearrangement joins TRBV19 to TRBJ2-3; weak D call: TRBD1 (6 bases). Germline assignment: CDR1 LNHDA and CDR2 SQIVND (reference sequence). V was pared by 5 bases and J by 4 bases, with 10 bases between. The CDR3 has 13 residues. CDR3 sequence reads: CASSWGRADTQYF. For the CDR3, the DNA is TGTGCCAGTAGTTGGGGGCGCGCAGATACGCAGTATTTT.

The chain is built from TRBV5-6 and TRBJ1-6, with 9 bases aligning to TRBD1. This CDR3 spans 17 amino acids. J was trimmed by 8 bases and V by 3 bases; bases with no gene match: 12. Germline V CDR1 and CDR2: SGHDT, YYEEEE. This CDR3 reads CASSSTSRDRVDSPLHF. As DNA, the CDR3 is TGTGCCAGCAGCTCGACCTCAAGGGACAGGGTGGATTCACCCCTCCACTTT.

The V gene is TRBV18, the J gene TRBJ2-1, with D possibly TRBD1 on 5 matching bases. The length of the CDR3 is 13 residues. Per germline, CDR1 KGHSH and CDR2 LQKENI. V lost 6 bases and J lost 10, with 16 bases in between. The chain's CDR3 is CASSGRVLQEQFF. The CDR3 DNA reads TGTGCCAGCTCTGGCAGGGTATTACAAGAGCAGTTCTTC.

The V and J genes are TRBV11-2 and TRBJ2-7, with 13 bases that match TRBD2. The CDR3 loop spans 15 amino acids. Trimming at V came to 1 base and at J to 5 bases, leaving 2 bases not matched to a gene. Germline CDR1 is SGHAT and CDR2 is FQNNGV. CDR3 amino acids: CASSLGTSGSNEQYF. CDR3 DNA: TGTGCCAGCAGCTTAGGGACTAGCGGGAGTAACGAGCAGTACTTC.

CDR3 sequence reads: CASRTSETQYF. DNA for the CDR3: TGTGCCAGCAGAACTAGCGAGACCCAGTACTTC. This sequence joins TRBV7-8 and TRBJ2-5; tentative D call: TRBD2 (6 bases). V was cut by 6 bases and J by 5 bases, with 7 bases left in between. Germline values: CDR1 SGHVS, CDR2 FQNEAQ. This CDR3 has 11 residues. The entire variable domain, with the rest obtained from reference TRBV7-8 and TRBJ2-5, is as follows: GAGVSQSPRYKVAKRGQDVALRCDPISGHVSLFWYQQALGQGPEFLTYFQNEAQLDKSGLPSDRFFAERPEGSVSTLKIQRTQQEDSAVYLCASRTSETQYFGPGTRLLVL.

The DNA of the CDR3 is TGTGCCAGTAGTATAGGGATCGAGAGCACTGAAGCTTTCTTT. Amino acid sequence: CASSIGIESTEAFF. The J gene is TRBJ1-1, the V gene TRBV19; no definite D call. Germline-derived CDR1 and CDR2 are LNHDA and SQIVND (reference sequence). The CDR3 length is 14 residues. V lost 1 base and J lost 4, with 10 bases in between.

The rearrangement links TRBV7-9 to TRBJ2-7; 10 bases align to TRBD2. Looked up from germline, CDR1 is SEHNR and CDR2 is FQNEAQ (reference sequence). The length of the CDR3 is 14 residues. Losses at the gene ends were 5 bases for V and 3 bases for J; bases not matched to a gene: 4. The CDR3 bases are TGTGCCAGCAGCCAAGGACTAGCGGACTACGAGCAGTACTTC. This codes for CASSQGLADYEQYF.

The chain carries TRBV4-2 and TRBJ2-5; no firm D call. The CDR3 is 13 amino acids. V lost 0 bases and J lost 13, with 15 bases in between. The germline CDR1 and CDR2 sequences are LGHNA and YNFKEQ. The CDR3 protein is CASSQDEPTLRYF. The CDR3 nucleotides read TGTGCCAGCAGCCAAGACGAGCCAACCCTCCGGTACTTC.

This chain links TRBV29-1 with TRBJ2-1; D is undetermined. The germline gives CDR1 SQVTM, CDR2 ANQGSEA. The CDR3 length is 12 residues. V was pared by 2 bases and J by 8 bases, with 10 bases between. The CDR3 region has the DNA TGCAGCGTTGAATGGGTGGCCCATGAGCAGTTCTTC. Translated, it gives CSVEWVAHEQFF.

The gene calls are TRBV11-3 and TRBJ2-1; TRBD1 agrees at 7 bases. Trimming removed 5 bases from V and 4 bases from J; junction bases left unmatched: 5. Germline CDR1 and CDR2: SGHNT and YENEEA. This CDR3 spans 14 amino acids. CDR3: CASSVGTAYNEQFF. DNA for the CDR3: TGTGCCAGCAGCGTAGGGACAGCTTACAATGAGCAGTTCTTC.

The chain has TRBV6-5 and TRBJ2-5; 7 bases map to TRBD2. CDR1 MNHEY and CDR2 SVGAGI come from the germline V gene. This CDR3 has 15 residues. The trim removed 0 bases at V and 4 bases at J, leaving 5 bases unmatched. CDR3 residues: CASSYSAGVRETQYF. The CDR3 DNA follows: TGTGCCAGCAGTTACTCGGCGGGAGTGAGAGAGACCCAGTACTTC.

CDR3 amino acids: CASIEGGRIYEQYF. As DNA, the CDR3 is TGTGCCAGCATCGAAGGAGGCAGGATCTACGAGCAGTACTTC. This chain links TRBV2 with TRBJ2-7; TRBD2 might be the D (5 bases). CDR1 and CDR2 from the germline V gene are SNHLY and FYNNEI. The CDR3 is 14 amino acids. With 7 bases removed from V and 3 bases from J, the gap between germline ends came to 16 bases.

Written as DNA, the CDR3 is TGTGCCAGCAGTATAACCGGGACAGGCGAGAATCAGCCCCAGCATTTT. Protein: CASSITGTGENQPQHF. V and J are TRBV27 and TRBJ1-5, with 8 bases aligning to TRBD1. Germline-derived CDR1 and CDR2 are MNHEY and SMNVEV (reference sequence). There are 16 residues in the CDR3. Trimming cost V 5 bases and J 4 bases; bases outside gene matches: 10.

J is TRBJ1-5 and V is TRBV27; TRBD1 agrees at 7 bases. Losses at the gene ends were 6 bases for V and 2 bases for J; bases not matched to a gene: 10. The germline V gene has CDR1 MNHEY and CDR2 SMNVEV (reference sequence). The CDR3 has 16 residues. The CDR3 region has the DNA TGTGCCAGCAGCCGAACCGGGACAGCCGGCAATCAGCCCCAGCATTTT. Protein sequence: CASSRTGTAGNQPQHF.

The table lists this clone with a count of one. V usage is TRBV9 and J usage is TRBJ1-1, with D unclear. The V gene lost 0 bases and the J gene lost 2 bases, with 5 bases spanning the gap. The CDR3 consists of 13 residues. Germline loops: CDR1 SGDLS, CDR2 YYNGEE. CDR3 protein: CASSVGSNTEAFF. The CDR3 DNA is TGTGCCAGCAGCGTAGGGAGCAACACTGAAGCTTTCTTT.

A single count supports this clone. The chain uses TRBV7-2 and TRBJ2-2, with D hard to call. Trimming removed 6 bases from V and 2 bases from J, with 10 bases in between. The germline CDR1 and CDR2 sequences are SGHTA and FQGNSA. This CDR3 has 14 amino acids. DNA for the CDR3: TGTGCCAGCAGGTTCGCGGTAAACACCGGGGAGCTGTTTTTT. This sequence encodes CASRFAVNTGELFF.

The table lists this clone with a few counts. V gene TRBV5-6 combines with J gene TRBJ2-5; D is perhaps TRBD1 (5 bases). The germline V gene has CDR1 SGHDT and CDR2 YYEEEE. The CDR3 sequence is 15 residues long. V lost 0 bases and J lost 1, with 10 bases in between. The CDR3 protein is CASSLEGLPQETQYF. CDR3 coding DNA: TGTGCCAGCAGCTTGGAGGGGCTACCCCAAGAGACCCAGTACTTC. The full variable domain, rest sourced from reference TRBV5-6 and TRBJ2-5, is DAGVTQSPTHLIKTRGQQVTLRCSPKSGHDTVSWYQQALGQGPQFIFQYYEEEERQRGNFPDRFSGHQFPNYSSELNVNALLLGDSALYLCASSLEGLPQETQYFGPGTRLLVL.

In DNA, the CDR3 is TGTGCCAGCAGTGCAGTGCAGGGTTTGAGCGGCTACACCTTC. It codes for CASSAVQGLSGYTF. The chain uses TRBV6-5 and TRBJ1-2; tentative D call: TRBD1 (5 bases). This CDR3 is built from 14 residues. V was pared by 5 bases and J by 8 bases, with 18 bases between. Germline V gives CDR1 MNHEY, CDR2 SVGAGI.